This is a list of T cell receptor beta chains from one sample in a study of CD8 T cells in Susac syndrome. TCRdb re-derived calls from the immunoSEQ multiplex PCR reads in MiXCR, one entry per CDR3 protein. The table shows fewer than 90,000 distinct CDR3 sequences, with approximately 95% occurring only once. The sample taken for sequencing was CD8+ T cells from PBMCs. All receptors derive from a human donor with Susac syndrome. The CDR3 runs from the conserved cysteine through the conserved F or W. The order of the fields is D gene, V gene, J gene, clone size, CDR3 DNA, CDR3 protein. D genes are given only for firm matches. The listing skips clone size in some rows; elsewhere it reads once, few, many or a size class.

d_gene: TRBD1; v_gene: TRBV7-9; j_gene: TRBJ2-3; abundance: .; CDR3nt: TGTGCCAGCAGTCTAGTCTCAGGGGGCATAACAGATACGCAGTATTTT; CDR3aa: CASSLVSGGITDTQYF
d_gene: .; v_gene: TRBV11-1; j_gene: TRBJ2-3; abundance: .; CDR3nt: TGTGCCAGCAGCCCCATGGGGTCCTTCACGGGCACAGATACGCAGTATTTT; CDR3aa: CASSPMGSFTGTDTQYF
d_gene: .; v_gene: TRBV7-9; j_gene: TRBJ1-2; abundance: .; CDR3nt: TGTGCCAGCAGCTTAGCTCGTGGGGCGCATGGCTACACCTTC; CDR3aa: CASSLARGAHGYTF
d_gene: TRBD2; v_gene: TRBV7-9; j_gene: TRBJ2-1; abundance: .; CDR3nt: TGTGCCAGCAGGGTAGGACTAGCGGGTAATGAGCAGTTCTTC; CDR3aa: CASRVGLAGNEQFF
d_gene: .; v_gene: TRBV5-5; j_gene: TRBJ1-2; abundance: .; CDR3nt: TGTGCCAGCAGCTTGGAGTTCTATGGCTACACCTTC; CDR3aa: CASSLEFYGYTF
d_gene: .; v_gene: TRBV7-2; j_gene: TRBJ2-5; abundance: .; CDR3nt: TGTGCCAGCAGCTCCCTTCCCCAAGAGACCCAGTACTTC; CDR3aa: CASSSLPQETQYF
d_gene: .; v_gene: TRBV4-2; j_gene: TRBJ2-2; abundance: .; CDR3nt: TGTGCCAGCAGCCAAGGGGTGGCCGGGGAGCTGTTTTTT; CDR3aa: CASSQGVAGELFF
d_gene: TRBD1; v_gene: TRBV13; j_gene: TRBJ2-1; abundance: .; CDR3nt: TGTGCCAGCAGCTTAGTACAGGGGACCACCTACAATGAGCAGTTCTTC; CDR3aa: CASSLVQGTTYNEQFF
d_gene: TRBD2; v_gene: TRBV4-3; j_gene: TRBJ2-1; abundance: .; CDR3nt: TGCGCCAGCAGCCAAGATCTGGGTAGCGGGTACAATGAGCAGTTCTTC; CDR3aa: CASSQDLGSGYNEQFF
d_gene: .; v_gene: TRBV13; j_gene: TRBJ1-1; abundance: .; CDR3nt: TGTGCCAGCAGCCCCTTCGGGGATTACACTGAAGCTTTCTTT; CDR3aa: CASSPFGDYTEAFF
d_gene: TRBD2; v_gene: TRBV2; j_gene: TRBJ2-7; abundance: .; CDR3nt: TGTGCCATCCCATTTAGGGAGCGGGAGGGCCGCGAGCAGTACTTC; CDR3aa: CAIPFREREGREQYF
d_gene: TRBD1; v_gene: TRBV7-7; j_gene: TRBJ2-3; abundance: .; CDR3nt: TGTGCCAGCAGCCCGACACAGGGGGCCGCAGATACGCAGTATTTT; CDR3aa: CASSPTQGAADTQYF
d_gene: .; v_gene: TRBV28; j_gene: TRBJ2-5; abundance: .; CDR3nt: TGTGCCAGCAGTTCCGACAATGGCCAAGAGACCCAGTACTTC; CDR3aa: CASSSDNGQETQYF
d_gene: .; v_gene: TRBV5-1; j_gene: TRBJ2-1; abundance: .; CDR3nt: TGCGCCAGCAGCTTTGGGGATGAGCAGTTCTTC; CDR3aa: CASSFGDEQFF
d_gene: .; v_gene: TRBV5-4; j_gene: TRBJ1-1; abundance: .; CDR3nt: TGTGCCAGCAGCTTGGGTCTCTCTGAAGCTTTCTTT; CDR3aa: CASSLGLSEAFF
d_gene: .; v_gene: TRBV12-5; j_gene: TRBJ2-5; abundance: .; CDR3nt: TGTGCTAGTGGCGAGGGGAACCAAGAGACCCAGTACTTC; CDR3aa: CASGEGNQETQYF
d_gene: TRBD1; v_gene: TRBV30; j_gene: TRBJ1-1; abundance: .; CDR3nt: TGTGCCTGGAATCTACAGGGGTACACTGAAGCTTTCTTT; CDR3aa: CAWNLQGYTEAFF
d_gene: .; v_gene: TRBV12-3/TRBV12-4; j_gene: TRBJ2-1; abundance: .; CDR3nt: TGTGCCAGCAGTTTAGCTGGCACAACGAGCATCAATGAGCAGTTCTTC; CDR3aa: CASSLAGTTSINEQFF
d_gene: .; v_gene: TRBV3-1; j_gene: TRBJ2-7; abundance: .; CDR3nt: TGTGCCAGCAGCCAGCCTTGGCGGAATGCCTACGAGCAGTACTTC; CDR3aa: CASSQPWRNAYEQYF
d_gene: .; v_gene: TRBV2; j_gene: TRBJ2-7; abundance: .; CDR3nt: TGTGCCAGCTCGAGCATTCACTACGAGCAGTACTTC; CDR3aa: CASSSIHYEQYF
d_gene: .; v_gene: TRBV29-1; j_gene: TRBJ2-5; abundance: .; CDR3nt: TGCAGCGTCCCGGCTGGACAGCAGGTCCAGTACTTC; CDR3aa: CSVPAGQQVQYF
d_gene: .; v_gene: TRBV3-1; j_gene: TRBJ2-7; abundance: .; CDR3nt: TGTGCCAGCAGCACGTATAGGTCGGACGAGCAGTACTTC; CDR3aa: CASSTYRSDEQYF
d_gene: TRBD2; v_gene: TRBV7-2; j_gene: TRBJ2-3; abundance: .; CDR3nt: TGTGCCAGCACTCCAGACAGCGGGGGCACAGATACGCAGTATTTT; CDR3aa: CASTPDSGGTDTQYF
d_gene: .; v_gene: TRBV24-1; j_gene: TRBJ1-2; abundance: .; CDR3nt: TGTGCCACCAGTGATTTAACGGCGACTCATTATGGCTACACCTTC; CDR3aa: CATSDLTATHYGYTF
d_gene: .; v_gene: TRBV27; j_gene: TRBJ2-5; abundance: .; CDR3nt: TGTGCCAGCAGTTTTCAGTCTGCTCAAGAGACCCAGTACTTC; CDR3aa: CASSFQSAQETQYF
d_gene: .; v_gene: TRBV12-3/TRBV12-4; j_gene: TRBJ1-4; abundance: once; CDR3nt: TGTGCCAGCAGTCCTACAGGGCTGGAGGAAAAACTGTTTTTT; CDR3aa: CASSPTGLEEKLFF
d_gene: .; v_gene: TRBV4-3; j_gene: TRBJ2-7; abundance: .; CDR3nt: TGCGCCAGCAGCCAAGATCGGGGCGGAGCTACCTACGAGCAGTACTTC; CDR3aa: CASSQDRGGATYEQYF
d_gene: TRBD1; v_gene: TRBV3-1; j_gene: TRBJ2-5; abundance: .; CDR3nt: TGTGCCAGCAACCGGGACAGGGAGAGAGAGACCCAGTACTTC; CDR3aa: CASNRDRERETQYF
d_gene: .; v_gene: TRBV18; j_gene: TRBJ2-5; abundance: .; CDR3nt: TGTGCCAGCTCCCCCGACAGCTTACAAGAGACCCAGTACTTC; CDR3aa: CASSPDSLQETQYF
d_gene: .; v_gene: TRBV7-9; j_gene: TRBJ2-1; abundance: .; CDR3nt: TGTGCCAGCAGCGGTAGGGGTGAGCAGTTCTTC; CDR3aa: CASSGRGEQFF
d_gene: .; v_gene: TRBV5-6; j_gene: TRBJ2-1; abundance: .; CDR3nt: TGTGCCAGCACCCGGGACTGGGACCATGAGCAGTTCTTC; CDR3aa: CASTRDWDHEQFF
d_gene: TRBD2; v_gene: TRBV5-4; j_gene: TRBJ2-1; abundance: .; CDR3nt: TGTGCCAGCAGCCGCACTAGCGGGGGTCTCTACAATGAGCAGTTCTTC; CDR3aa: CASSRTSGGLYNEQFF
d_gene: .; v_gene: TRBV19; j_gene: TRBJ1-1; abundance: .; CDR3nt: TGTGCCAGTAGGGGTCTCGAAGCTTTCTTT; CDR3aa: CASRGLEAFF
d_gene: .; v_gene: TRBV5-1; j_gene: TRBJ1-6; abundance: few; CDR3nt: TGCGCCAGCCGCAGAGCTGGAGGGTCAGGGTCACCCCTCCACTTT; CDR3aa: CASRRAGGSGSPLHF
d_gene: TRBD2; v_gene: TRBV15; j_gene: TRBJ2-3; abundance: .; CDR3nt: TGTGCCACCAGCAGCGGAGCGGGGGGCCCCCCAGATACGCAGTATTTT; CDR3aa: CATSSGAGGPPDTQYF
d_gene: .; v_gene: TRBV12-3/TRBV12-4; j_gene: TRBJ2-1; abundance: .; CDR3nt: TGTGCCAGCAGTCATGAAACCTGGGACATTACGATCAATGAGCAGTTCTTC; CDR3aa: CASSHETWDITINEQFF
d_gene: .; v_gene: TRBV30; j_gene: TRBJ1-1; abundance: .; CDR3nt: TGTGCCTGGAGTGCGGGTGCGAGCACTGAAGCTTTCTTT; CDR3aa: CAWSAGASTEAFF
d_gene: .; v_gene: TRBV23-1; j_gene: TRBJ1-1; abundance: once; CDR3nt: TGCGCCAGCAGTCAGCGGGCAGCGAGCACTGAAGCTTTCTTT; CDR3aa: CASSQRAASTEAFF
d_gene: TRBD2; v_gene: TRBV5-1; j_gene: TRBJ2-3; abundance: .; CDR3nt: TGCGCCAGCAGCGCAGCGGGGGATACGCAGTATTTT; CDR3aa: CASSAAGDTQYF
d_gene: .; v_gene: TRBV5-6; j_gene: TRBJ2-5; abundance: .; CDR3nt: TGTGCCAGCAGCTCTCAGGTATTCGGGACCCAGTACTTC; CDR3aa: CASSSQVFGTQYF
d_gene: TRBD2; v_gene: TRBV15; j_gene: TRBJ2-5; abundance: .; CDR3nt: TGTGCCACCAGCAGGATCCCCCCATCCCCGGGACTAGCGGGGACCCAGTACTTC; CDR3aa: CATSRIPPSPGLAGTQYF
d_gene: .; v_gene: TRBV2; j_gene: TRBJ2-5; abundance: once; CDR3nt: TGTGCCAGCCTCAATGGGGTTAGGATAGAGACCCAGTACTTC; CDR3aa: CASLNGVRIETQYF
d_gene: TRBD2; v_gene: TRBV2; j_gene: TRBJ2-1; abundance: .; CDR3nt: TGTGCCAGCAGTGAAGGTGGGACTAGCGGCGTTTACGTTGAGCAGTTCTTC; CDR3aa: CASSEGGTSGVYVEQFF
d_gene: .; v_gene: TRBV3-1; j_gene: TRBJ2-7; abundance: .; CDR3nt: TGTGCCAGCAGCCAAATTAGGGACGGTCCAGTTGAGCAGTACTTC; CDR3aa: CASSQIRDGPVEQYF
d_gene: TRBD1; v_gene: TRBV18; j_gene: TRBJ2-5; abundance: .; CDR3nt: TGTGCCAGCTCACTCGAGGGACAGGGGGTAGAGGAGACCCAGTACTTC; CDR3aa: CASSLEGQGVEETQYF
d_gene: TRBD1; v_gene: TRBV27; j_gene: TRBJ1-2; abundance: .; CDR3nt: TGTGCCAGCAGTTTATCGGGGACAGGGGTCGGCTATGGCTACACCTTC; CDR3aa: CASSLSGTGVGYGYTF
d_gene: .; v_gene: TRBV12-3/TRBV12-4; j_gene: TRBJ2-3; abundance: .; CDR3nt: TGTGCCACCCTGGAGAGGGCCGGGTCCACAGATACGCAGTATTTT; CDR3aa: CATLERAGSTDTQYF
d_gene: TRBD2; v_gene: TRBV27; j_gene: TRBJ2-2; abundance: .; CDR3nt: TGTGCCAGCAGTTTATCAGGGGCTAGCGGGACGGCCGGGGAGCTGTTTTTT; CDR3aa: CASSLSGASGTAGELFF
d_gene: .; v_gene: TRBV7-9; j_gene: TRBJ2-5; abundance: .; CDR3nt: TGTGCCAGCGGGGACAAACAAGAGACCCAGTACTTC; CDR3aa: CASGDKQETQYF
d_gene: .; v_gene: TRBV29-1; j_gene: TRBJ2-1; abundance: .; CDR3nt: TGCAGCGCTTTTGGGTCTTACAATGAGCAGTTCTTC; CDR3aa: CSAFGSYNEQFF
d_gene: .; v_gene: TRBV6-5; j_gene: TRBJ2-5; abundance: .; CDR3nt: TGTGCCAGCGAAGAGGTCCATGGGACCCAGTACTTC; CDR3aa: CASEEVHGTQYF
d_gene: TRBD2; v_gene: TRBV14; j_gene: TRBJ2-3; abundance: .; CDR3nt: TGTGCCAGCAGCCCGAGAGCGGGAAGTCTGACAGATACGCAGTATTTT; CDR3aa: CASSPRAGSLTDTQYF
d_gene: .; v_gene: TRBV28; j_gene: TRBJ1-3; abundance: .; CDR3nt: TGTGCCAGCAGTTCCACCCGGGGTTCTGGAAACACCATATATTTT; CDR3aa: CASSSTRGSGNTIYF
d_gene: TRBD2; v_gene: TRBV5-6; j_gene: TRBJ2-3; abundance: .; CDR3nt: TGTGCCAGCAGCGCCGCCGGGACTAGAGGGCCGTATTTT; CDR3aa: CASSAAGTRGPYF